This T cell receptor beta chain was recovered during a study of CD8+CD57+ T cells in acquired aplastic anemia. Study details: Sorted CD4+ and CD8+ cells gave a mean 3.2 ug DNA, range about 0.19 to 27.4 ug. Study outcomes and limitations: A significant difference in CD8+ Simpson's diversity between patients and controls was not found.

Patients selected for sequencing had displayed CD8+CD57+ cell expansion by flow cytometry. The diagnosis in all patients was severe acquired aplastic anemia. Regarding this clonotype: What it binds is unknown.

Germline V gives CDR1 SGHTA, CDR2 FQGNSA. This CDR3 is built from 14 residues. V lost 1 base and J 5 bases, leaving 11 bases between the germline ends. Genomic DNA provided the template from which TCR beta VDJ and CDR3 profiles were obtained. TCRdb itself ran the reads through MiXCR, one entry per CDR3 protein. The sample yields approximately 190,000 distinct CDR3 sequences, around 45% seen once. This chain links TRBV7-2 with TRBJ2-5; no definite D call. The TCR comes from a human donor with aplastic anemia. Sample: sorted CD4+, CD8+, or CD8+CD57+ T cells (not recorded which) from PBMCs. DNA for the CDR3: TGTGCCAGCAGCTTAGGGCTTGGGCGGGAGACCCAGTACTTC. Its protein is CASSLGLGRETQYF.